This paragraph covers one T cell receptor (beta chain) sequence. Its specificity is not known. Sequencing used immunoSEQ multiplex PCR; TCRdb keeps in-frame clones, though not all of them. The repertoire has 77,000 or so clones, 75% to 90% of them found once; the top ten carry 30% to 35%. The data derive from a study of T cell responses to AZD1222 COVID-19 vaccine. Germline trimming cut 3 bases from V and 5 bases from J; bases unmatched to any gene: 16. The CDR3 is made up of 19 amino acids. Per germline, CDR1 KGHSH and CDR2 LQKENI. Study-wide results and limits: Most donors were white British, females outnumbered males, and clonal diversity was possibly underestimated. Unmutated regions of variants are reportedly targeted by nearly half of spike-specific TCRs. Among vaccine-associated CD4 TCRs, coverage spanned spike, with dominance at 160-218 and 743-854.

The TCR originated in an adult in good health. This chain uses TRBV18 with TRBJ2-2, with 9 bases matching TRBD1. Sequenced material: peripheral blood, taken on day 0 of AZD1222 vaccination. CDR3 sequence: CASSPFTTSGQGNTGELFF. The CDR3 nucleotides read TGTGCCAGCTCACCTTTCACCACTTCGGGACAGGGTAATACCGGGGAGCTGTTTTTT.